This T cell receptor beta chain was recorded in a study of follicular helper T cells after annual influenza vaccination. Overall study context: Some donors were sampled over the 2013-2014, 2014-2015 and 2015-2016 vaccinations.

Noted time point: 2015-2016 season, pre-vaccination. Adults were given seasonal inactivated influenza vaccine, and blood CD4 subsets were sorted before and after vaccination. Donors with HIV/AIDS, active malignancy, immunomodulators or active illness were excluded. ICOS+CD38+ and ICOS-CD38- fractions were sorted from non-naive CD4+CXCR5+PD-1+ cells. Method: immunoSEQ multiplex PCR; TCRdb's copy keeps in-frame clones and lacks some. The sample has 5,500 to 6,500 clones, approximately 85% seen once; the top ten hold about 0.95%. CDR1 is MNHEY, CDR2 SMNVEV, per germline (reference sequence). Trimming left V 2 bases short and J 6 bases short, with 8 bases between. The CDR3 consists of 13 residues.

The sequence came from an adult who received the influenza vaccine. The rearrangement joins TRBV27 to TRBJ1-5; D ambiguous. The material sequenced was CXCR5+ CD38- circulating T follicular helper cells from blood, taken on the day of influenza vaccination. Noted subset: circulating Tfh, non-naive CD4+CXCR5+PD-1+ (ICOS+CD38+ or ICOS-CD38-). CDR3 residues: CASSLLGSQPQHF. The CDR3 region has the DNA TGTGCCAGCAGTTTACTAGGCAGTCAGCCCCAGCATTTT.